What follows are 3 T cell receptor beta chains derived from one specimen sequenced in a study of T cell responses to AZD1222 COVID-19 vaccine. Clones were read by immunoSEQ multiplex PCR, and TCRdb kept only the in-frame ones, dropping some. The table lists 120,000 to 150,000 clones, more than 75% of them singletons. This specimen was peripheral blood, taken on day 0 of AZD1222 vaccination. These receptors all come from an adult in good health.

As concerns this clone: Within the sample, other DNA sequences also encode this same CDR3. The gene calls are TRBV19 and TRBJ2-1; 10 positions agree with TRBD2. CDR3 length: 15 amino acids. V lost 4 bases, J lost 6 bases, and 6 bases stayed unmatched. Germline CDR1 reads LNHDA; CDR2 reads SQIVND (reference sequence). The CDR3 loop is CASSTPGLAINEQFF. CDR3 in DNA: TGTGCCAGTAGTACCCCGGGACTAGCGATCAATGAGCAGTTCTTC.

The genes are TRBV4-3 and TRBJ2-3; D call uncertain. Germline CDR1 is LGHNA and CDR2 is YSLEER. CDR3 size: 16 residues. V lost 0 bases and J 0 bases, leaving 10 bases between the germline ends. CDR3 amino acids: CASSQDFSASTDTQYF. The CDR3, as DNA: TGCGCCAGCAGCCAAGATTTTTCGGCTAGCACAGATACGCAGTATTTT.

This clone was recorded a few times. V is TRBV29-1 and J is TRBJ2-3, with 10 bases that match TRBD2. The CDR3 loop spans 14 amino acids. The germline V gene has CDR1 SQVTM and CDR2 ANQGSEA. The ends lost 6 bases at V and 5 bases at J; junction bases unmatched: 8. The CDR3 protein is CSVDTSGARDTQYF. CDR3 bases: TGCAGCGTCGACACTAGCGGGGCCCGAGATACGCAGTATTTT.